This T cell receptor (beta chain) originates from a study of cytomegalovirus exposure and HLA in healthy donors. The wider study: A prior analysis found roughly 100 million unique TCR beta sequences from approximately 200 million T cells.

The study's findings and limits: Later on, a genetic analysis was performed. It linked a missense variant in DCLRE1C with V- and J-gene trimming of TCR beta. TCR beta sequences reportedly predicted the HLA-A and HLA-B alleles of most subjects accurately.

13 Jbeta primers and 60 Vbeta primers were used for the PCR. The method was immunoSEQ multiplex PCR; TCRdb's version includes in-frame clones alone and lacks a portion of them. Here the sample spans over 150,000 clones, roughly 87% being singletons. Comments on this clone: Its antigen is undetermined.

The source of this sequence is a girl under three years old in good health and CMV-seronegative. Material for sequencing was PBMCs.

The CDR3 sequence: CSAGTQDTIYF. DNA of the CDR3: TGCAGCGCCGGGACACAAGACACCATATATTTT. This chain links TRBV20-1 with TRBJ1-3, with D maybe TRBD1 (6 bases). The CDR3 is 11 amino acids. Germline V gene sequence: CDR1 DFQATT, CDR2 SNEGSKA (reference sequence).